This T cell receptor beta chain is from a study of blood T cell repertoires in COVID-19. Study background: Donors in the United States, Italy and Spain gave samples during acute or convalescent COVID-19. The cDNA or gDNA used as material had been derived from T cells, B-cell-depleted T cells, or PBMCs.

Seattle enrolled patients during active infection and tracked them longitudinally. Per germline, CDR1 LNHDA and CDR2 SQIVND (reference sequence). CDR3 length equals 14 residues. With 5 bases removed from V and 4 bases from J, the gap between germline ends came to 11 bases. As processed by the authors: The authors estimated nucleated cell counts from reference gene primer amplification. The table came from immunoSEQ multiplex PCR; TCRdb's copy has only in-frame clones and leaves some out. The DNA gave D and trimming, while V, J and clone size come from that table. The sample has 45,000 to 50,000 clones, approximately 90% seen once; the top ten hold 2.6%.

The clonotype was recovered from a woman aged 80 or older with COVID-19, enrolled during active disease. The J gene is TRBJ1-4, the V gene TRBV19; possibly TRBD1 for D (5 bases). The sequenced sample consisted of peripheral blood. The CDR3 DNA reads TGTGCCAGTAGTTCCAGGGCTAATAATGAAAAACTGTTTTTT. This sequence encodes CASSSRANNEKLFF.